The present T cell receptor beta chain was sequenced within a study of high-grade serous ovarian cancer treatment subgroups. Study at large: Each sample yielded on average around 7,000 unique TCR beta rearrangements from more than 13,000 reads. General study points: These tumor repertoires lack spatial information from bulk sequencing. Tumors within one patient showed repertoire similarity of 0.11 to 0.79. Higher neoantigen levels went with greater TCR clonal relatedness.

Tumor samples were taken before definitive surgery or chemotherapy. This clone has more than one count but fewer than ten. Its target is not known. Only in-frame clones appear in the TCRdb table, and some are missing; sequencing was by immunoSEQ multiplex PCR. The data contain 18,000 or so clones, approximately 81% of them singletons. V lost 0 bases and J lost 4; bases outside the gene matches: 3. Germline V gene data show CDR1 as SGHKS and CDR2 as YYEKEE (reference sequence). The CDR3 spans 14 residues. The source is a human donor with high-grade serous ovarian cancer. The sequenced sample was tumor tissue. V is TRBV5-5 and J is TRBJ2-5, with 7 nucleotides matching TRBD1. The CDR3 protein is CASSLGQGRETQYF. The CDR3 region has the DNA TGTGCCAGCAGCTTGGGACAGGGTCGAGAGACCCAGTACTTC.